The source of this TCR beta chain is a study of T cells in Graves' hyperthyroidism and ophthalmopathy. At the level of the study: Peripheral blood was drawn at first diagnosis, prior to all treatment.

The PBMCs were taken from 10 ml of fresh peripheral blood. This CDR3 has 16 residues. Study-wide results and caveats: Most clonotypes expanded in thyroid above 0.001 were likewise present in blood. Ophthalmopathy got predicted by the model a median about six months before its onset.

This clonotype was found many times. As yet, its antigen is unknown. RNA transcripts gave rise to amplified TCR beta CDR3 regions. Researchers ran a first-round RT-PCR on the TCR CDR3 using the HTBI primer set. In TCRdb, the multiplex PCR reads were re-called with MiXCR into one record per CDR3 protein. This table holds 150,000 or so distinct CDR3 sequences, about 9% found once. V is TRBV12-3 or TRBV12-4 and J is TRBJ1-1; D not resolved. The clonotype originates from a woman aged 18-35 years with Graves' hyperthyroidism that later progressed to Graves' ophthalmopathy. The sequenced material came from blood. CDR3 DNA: TGTCCATATATCTGGGGTGGGATCCCCATGAACACTGAAGCTTTCTTT. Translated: CPYIWGGIPMNTEAFF.